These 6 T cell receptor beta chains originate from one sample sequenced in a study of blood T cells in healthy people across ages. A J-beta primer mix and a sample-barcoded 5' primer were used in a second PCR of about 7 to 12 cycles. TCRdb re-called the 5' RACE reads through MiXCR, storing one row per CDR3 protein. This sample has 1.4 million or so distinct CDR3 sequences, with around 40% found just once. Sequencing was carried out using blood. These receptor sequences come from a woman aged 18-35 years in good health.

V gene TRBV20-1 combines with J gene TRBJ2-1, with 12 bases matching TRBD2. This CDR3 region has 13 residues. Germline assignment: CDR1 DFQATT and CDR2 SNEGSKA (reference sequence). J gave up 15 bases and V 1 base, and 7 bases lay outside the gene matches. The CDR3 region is CSARVSSGGALFF. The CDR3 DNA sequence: TGCAGTGCTAGAGTCTCTAGCGGGGGGGCACTGTTCTTC.

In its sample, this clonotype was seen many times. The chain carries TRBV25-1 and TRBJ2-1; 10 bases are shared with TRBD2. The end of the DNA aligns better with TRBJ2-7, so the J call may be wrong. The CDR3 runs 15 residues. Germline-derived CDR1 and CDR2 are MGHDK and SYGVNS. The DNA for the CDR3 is TGTGCCAGCAGAGAACTAGCGGGGTCCTACAATGAGCAGTACTTC. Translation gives CASRELAGSYNEQYF.

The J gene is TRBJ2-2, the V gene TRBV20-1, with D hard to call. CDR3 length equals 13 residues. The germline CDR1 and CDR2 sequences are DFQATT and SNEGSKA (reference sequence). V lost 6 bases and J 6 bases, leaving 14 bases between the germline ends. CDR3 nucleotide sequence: TGCAGTGCCGCCCAAGCGCGCCCCGGGGAGCTGTTTTTT. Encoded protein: CSAAQARPGELFF.

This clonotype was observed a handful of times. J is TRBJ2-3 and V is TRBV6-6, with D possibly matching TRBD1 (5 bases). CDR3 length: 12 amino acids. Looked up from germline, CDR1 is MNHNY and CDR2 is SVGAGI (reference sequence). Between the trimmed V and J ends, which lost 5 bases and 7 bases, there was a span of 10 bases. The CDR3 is CASSPRTYTQYF. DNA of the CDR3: TGTGCCAGCAGTCCCCGGACATATACGCAGTATTTT.

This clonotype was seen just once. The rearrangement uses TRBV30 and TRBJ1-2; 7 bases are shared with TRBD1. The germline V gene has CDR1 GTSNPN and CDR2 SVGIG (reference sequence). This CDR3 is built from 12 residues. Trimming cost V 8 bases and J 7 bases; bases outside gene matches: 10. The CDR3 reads CAGKTGAGGYTF. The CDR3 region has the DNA TGTGCCGGTAAAACAGGGGCTGGTGGCTACACCTTC.

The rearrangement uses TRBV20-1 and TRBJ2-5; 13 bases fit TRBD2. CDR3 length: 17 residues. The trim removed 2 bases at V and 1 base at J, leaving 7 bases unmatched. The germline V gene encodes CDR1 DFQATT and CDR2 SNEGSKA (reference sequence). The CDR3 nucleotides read TGCAGTGCTAGAAAAGGACTAGCGGGGGAGTTCCAAGAGACCCAGTACTTC. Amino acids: CSARKGLAGEFQETQYF.